A selection of T cell receptor beta chains follows, all from one sample in a study of early T cells in non-severe SARS-CoV-2 infection. One entry per CDR3 protein results from TCRdb running MiXCR on the 5' RACE reads. The table lists more than 90,000 distinct CDR3 sequences, approximately 10% of them singletons. Material for sequencing was whole blood. Receptors were obtained from an adult who was a healthcare worker with PCR-confirmed SARS-CoV-2 infection or an uninfected control (not recorded which). CDR3s include the opening cysteine and the closing phenylalanine or tryptophan. The D gene is left open where the match is weak. Clone size, where shown, is once, few, many, or a class for clones that have expanded.

>TRBV4-1|few|.|TRBJ1-2
TGCGCCAGCAGCCAAGATTCCCTACGGTACACCTTC
CASSQDSLRYTF
>TRBV6-5|.|.|TRBJ1-1
TGTGCCAACAGTTACACACACAGGAACACTGAAGCTTTCTTT
CANSYTHRNTEAFF
>TRBV5-1|few|TRBD1|TRBJ1-1
TGCGCCAGCAGCTTTCAGGGGGCGCGGACTGAAGCTTTCTTT
CASSFQGARTEAFF
>TRBV28|many|TRBD1|TRBJ2-1
TGTGCCAGCAGCCTGGGACAGGGGATCCACAATGAGCAGTTCTTC
CASSLGQGIHNEQFF
>TRBV2|many|.|TRBJ1-4
TGTGCCAGCAGGGAGCGAGGAAGCGAAAAACTGTTTTTT
CASRERGSEKLFF
>TRBV5-6|many|.|TRBJ2-5
TGTGCCAGCAGCTTAATGGGGGTTCAAGAGACCCAGTACTTC
CASSLMGVQETQYF
>TRBV20-1|.|.|TRBJ1-1
TGCAGTGCTAGGCGGCATGGGCGAGCGAACACTGAAGCTTTCTTT
CSARRHGRANTEAFF
>TRBV11-1|.|.|TRBJ2-4
TGTGCCAGCAGCTTAGGCTCCAAAAACATTCAGTACTTC
CASSLGSKNIQYF
>TRBV11-2|few|.|TRBJ2-1
TGTGCCAGCAGCTTAGGAGTTGAGCAGTTCTTC
CASSLGVEQFF
>TRBV2|few|TRBD1|TRBJ1-1
TGTGCCAGCGCAACCTCACAGGGGGCGACTGAAGCTTTCTTT
CASATSQGATEAFF
>TRBV2|many|TRBD1|TRBJ1-4
TGTGCCAGCAGAGACGACAGGGGAAAACTGTTTTTT
CASRDDRGKLFF
>TRBV6-1|.|.|TRBJ2-3
TGTGCCAGCAGTGAACGGCGAGATACGCAGTATTTT
CASSERRDTQYF
>TRBV29-1|many|TRBD2|TRBJ2-7
TGCAGCGTAATTTGGGACTACACTTCCTACGAGCAGTACTTC
CSVIWDYTSYEQYF
>TRBV6-1|.|TRBD1|TRBJ2-7
TGTGCCACCCTCCGGGACAGAGGTTCCTACGAGCAGTACTTC
CATLRDRGSYEQYF
>TRBV5-5|many|.|TRBJ1-6
TGTGCCAGCAGCTTGCTTATCCTAAATTCACCCCTCCACTTT
CASSLLILNSPLHF
>TRBV7-2|few|.|TRBJ1-2
TGTGCCAGCAGCTTGCTCAGGGAGGACTATGGCTACACCTTC
CASSLLREDYGYTF
>TRBV6-5|few|.|TRBJ2-5
TGTGCCAGCAGTTACGGTACAGTACAAGAGACCCAGTACTTC
CASSYGTVQETQYF
>TRBV12-3/TRBV12-4|few|.|TRBJ2-1
TGTGCCAGCAGTCCCCTTCCCACCTGGGGGGGCAGTTCGTTCTTC
CASSPLPTWGGSSFF
>TRBV20-1|many|TRBD1|TRBJ1-1
TGCAGTGTCCGCTTACCGGGACAGGGGTCGACTGAAGCTTTCTTT
CSVRLPGQGSTEAFF
>TRBV20-1|.|.|TRBJ2-2
TGCAGTGCTAGATTTGGCGGGGGCGCGAACACCGGGGAGCTGTTTTTT
CSARFGGGANTGELFF
>TRBV12-3/TRBV12-4|few|.|TRBJ1-1
TGTGCCAGCAGTTTAAAGAATGAAGCTTTCTTT
CASSLKNEAFF
>TRBV5-1|many|TRBD1|TRBJ2-7
TGCGCCAGCAGCCCCACCGACAGGGGGACCTACGAGCAGTACTTC
CASSPTDRGTYEQYF
>TRBV29-1|.|TRBD1|TRBJ2-7
TGCAGCGTTGGAGCGACAGGGGCCCACGAGCAGTACTTC
CSVGATGAHEQYF
>TRBV20-1|few|TRBD2|TRBJ2-1
TGCAGTGCACCTCTAGCGGGAGGGCCCTACAATGAGCAGTTCTTC
CSAPLAGGPYNEQFF
>TRBV6-1|.|.|TRBJ1-6
TGTGCCAGCAGTGATTACCCCGTAAATTCACCCCTCCACTTT
CASSDYPVNSPLHF
>TRBV7-9|.|.|TRBJ1-1
TGTGCCAGCAGCCCTGAGACTGAAGCTTTCTTT
CASSPETEAFF
>TRBV29-1|many|.|TRBJ2-5
TGCAGCGTTGGTCTACTGGGGAGAGAGACCCAGTACTTC
CSVGLLGRETQYF
>TRBV29-1|.|TRBD1|TRBJ2-7
TGCAGCGCCCGCCGGGGACAGGGGTACGAGCAGTACTTC
CSARRGQGYEQYF
>TRBV19|many|.|TRBJ2-1
TGTGCCAGCCGGGACCCCAACTACAATGAGCAGTTCTTC
CASRDPNYNEQFF
>TRBV29-1|.|TRBD1|TRBJ2-2
TGCAGCGTTGAAGGGATACGGGGACAGGCGAACACCGGGGAGCTGTTTTTT
CSVEGIRGQANTGELFF
>TRBV7-2|few|TRBD1|TRBJ2-7
TGTGCCAGCAGCCCTGGGACAGGGGGAACCGAGCAGTACTTC
CASSPGTGGTEQYF
>TRBV6-1|.|.|TRBJ2-3
TGTGCCAGCAGTGAATGGATAGGTTCCGAAGATACGCAGTATTTT
CASSEWIGSEDTQYF
>TRBV20-1|few|TRBD1|TRBJ1-4
TGCAGTGCCAGAAAGGATCCGACAGGGGAAAAACTGTTTTTT
CSARKDPTGEKLFF
>TRBV27|many|.|TRBJ2-3
TGTGCCAGCAGTTTATCAGGAGATACGCAGTATTTT
CASSLSGDTQYF
>TRBV27|many|.|TRBJ2-3
TGTGCCAGCAGTTTATTTTCAGGGATGTACACAGATACGCAGTATTTT
CASSLFSGMYTDTQYF
>TRBV28|.|.|TRBJ1-3
TGTGCCATCCAGGGACTGAGTTGGGGAGCCATATATTTT
CAIQGLSWGAIYF
>TRBV6-1|many|.|TRBJ1-1
TGTGCCAGCAAAGACCGAAGCGCTGAAGCTTTCTTT
CASKDRSAEAFF
>TRBV12-3/TRBV12-4|many|.|TRBJ1-1
TGTGCCAGCAGTCAGACGATGAACACTGAAGCTTTCTTT
CASSQTMNTEAFF
>TRBV7-2|many|TRBD2|TRBJ2-3
TGTGCCAGCACCTCCGAGTGGGCTAGCGGGGGCACAGATACGCAGTATTTT
CASTSEWASGGTDTQYF
>TRBV7-9|few|.|TRBJ2-5
TGTGCCAGCAGCTTTACAGAAGAGACCCAGTACTTC
CASSFTEETQYF
>TRBV18|few|TRBD1|TRBJ1-2
TGTGCCAGCTCAGGGACAGGGGGCTCCTATGGCTACACCTTC
CASSGTGGSYGYTF
>TRBV7-6|many|TRBD1|TRBJ1-1
TGTGCCAGCAGCTTATCCACAGGGGGAAGGAGTACTGAAGCTTTCTTT
CASSLSTGGRSTEAFF
>TRBV6-5|many|.|TRBJ2-3
TGTGCCAGCAGGCGTAGCCGTTTTGAGTTGGGTACGCAGTATTTT
CASRRSRFELGTQYF
>TRBV5-4|few|.|TRBJ2-7
TGTGCCAGCAGCCAGGACGGGCGGGTCTACGAGCAGTACTTC
CASSQDGRVYEQYF
>TRBV20-1|few|.|TRBJ2-1
TGCAGTGCTAGAGGTTCGGGACTCACCAACTCGCAGTTCTTC
CSARGSGLTNSQFF
>TRBV5-8|many|.|TRBJ1-3
TGTGCCAGCAGCTCGGTATCGGTGAACACCATATATTTT
CASSSVSVNTIYF
>TRBV4-1|few|.|TRBJ2-3
TGCGCCAGCAGCCAAGACTTGGGGCCAGATACGCAGTATTTT
CASSQDLGPDTQYF
>TRBV20-1|few|TRBD2|TRBJ2-3
TGCAGTGCTTCCTCACCCGGGACTAGCGGTAGCACAGATACGCAGTATTTT
CSASSPGTSGSTDTQYF
>TRBV2|few|.|TRBJ2-7
TGTGCCAGCGGGACTTATACCTCCTACGAGCAGTACTTC
CASGTYTSYEQYF
>TRBV28|.|TRBD1|TRBJ2-7
TGTGCCAGCAGGGAGGACAGGTCTCCTGCCTACGAGCAGTACTTC
CASREDRSPAYEQYF
>TRBV19|.|.|TRBJ2-5
TGTGCCAGTAGTGCCTACGGCTCCTTTGACAGCCGAGGGAAGACCCAGTACTTC
CASSAYGSFDSRGKTQYF